These T cell receptor beta chains were read from a single sample in a study of blood T cell repertoires in COVID-19. Assay used: immunoSEQ multiplex PCR; TCRdb lists only in-frame clones, some missing. The data hold about 110,000 clones, with roughly 76% observed a single time. The sample was peripheral blood. Source of these receptors: a woman aged 65 to 85 with acute or convalescent COVID-19. CDR3s include the opening cysteine and the closing phenylalanine or tryptophan. A D gene is named only where the DNA matches it firmly. Not every row has a clone size; where given, it reads once, few, many or a size class.

>NA|TRBJ2-3|TRBV7-9|NA
TGTGCCAGCAGCCGCCCCCTGGCGGGGAGCACAGATACGCAGTATTTT
CASSRPLAGSTDTQYF
>TRBD2|TRBJ2-7|TRBV5-1|NA
TGCGCCAGCAGCCCGACTAGCGGGTCCTACGAGCAGTACTTC
CASSPTSGSYEQYF
>NA|TRBJ1-6|TRBV7-2|NA
TGTGCCAGCAGCCTAACGGGTAGCTCCTATAATTCACCCCTCCACTTT
CASSLTGSSYNSPLHF
>TRBD1|TRBJ1-2|TRBV29-1|NA
TGCAGCGTCCACTCCGGGACAGATTTATGGGGCTATGGCTACACCTTC
CSVHSGTDLWGYGYTF
>NA|TRBJ1-5|TRBV3-1/TRBV3-2|NA
TGTGCCAGCAGCCAAGACGCGAAGGAGAATCAGCCCCAGCATTTT
CASSQDAKENQPQHF
>NA|TRBJ2-6|TRBV27|NA
TGTGCCAGCAGTTTATTTTTGGGGAGAGGGGCCAACGTCCTGACTTTC
CASSLFLGRGANVLTF
>NA|TRBJ1-1|TRBV7-2|NA
TGTGCCAGCAGACCCCTGGGGGCAGGACTGAACACTGAAGCTTTCTTT
CASRPLGAGLNTEAFF
>TRBD2|TRBJ2-5|TRBV6-2/TRBV6-3|NA
TGTGCCAGCAGTTACTCAGCGGGAGGGAAAGAGACCCAGTACTTC
CASSYSAGGKETQYF
>NA|TRBJ2-1|TRBV7-9|NA
TGTGCCACCGCGCCCCCCCTGCGGTCAAGCTCCTACAATGAGCAGTTCTTC
CATAPPLRSSSYNEQFF
>TRBD2|TRBJ2-5|TRBV30|NA
TGTGCCTGGAGTAGGCTAGCGGGCGTAGAGACCCAGTACTTC
CAWSRLAGVETQYF
>NA|TRBJ1-6|TRBV4-3|NA
TGCGCCGGCAGCCAAACGGAGTCCTATAATTCACCCCTCCACTTT
CAGSQTESYNSPLHF
>NA|TRBJ2-1|TRBV29-1|few
TGCAGCGTACGAGGGACTGATTACAATGAGCAGTTCTTC
CSVRGTDYNEQFF
>NA|TRBJ2-7|TRBV1|NA
TGCACCAGCAGCCAAGATCGGGGGACAGGCCCCTACGAGCAGTACTTC
CTSSQDRGTGPYEQYF
>NA|TRBJ1-2|TRBV6-6|NA
TGTGCCAGCATAGGGAGGACGGCGAACTATGGCTACACCTTC
CASIGRTANYGYTF
>TRBD1|TRBJ1-4|TRBV4-3|few
TGCGCCAGCAGCCAAGCGACAGGGCGTATTAATGAAAAACTGTTTTTT
CASSQATGRINEKLFF
>TRBD1|TRBJ2-1|TRBV6-4|few
TGTGCCAGCAGAAAAGGACAGGGGGACAATGAGCAGTTCTTC
CASRKGQGDNEQFF
>TRBD2|TRBJ2-3|TRBV7-8|NA
TGTGCCAGCAGCTTAGTAGCGGGGGGGCCGTCGGATACGCAGTATTTT
CASSLVAGGPSDTQYF
>TRBD1|TRBJ1-2|TRBV5-5|NA
TGTGCCAGCAGCCTGGGACAGCAGAACTATGGCTACACCTTC
CASSLGQQNYGYTF
>TRBD2|TRBJ2-5|TRBV6-2/TRBV6-3|NA
TGTGCCAGCAGTTCACGTGGTGCGGGGGATTTCGAGACCCAGTACTTC
CASSSRGAGDFETQYF
>NA|TRBJ2-3|TRBV2|NA
TGTGCCAGCAGTTCTTCTCATCAGGGAAGCACAGATACGCAGTATTTT
CASSSSHQGSTDTQYF
>TRBD1|TRBJ2-1|TRBV4-1|NA
TGCGCCAGCAGGTCCGGGACAGGCCAATACAATGAGCAGTTCTTC
CASRSGTGQYNEQFF
>NA|TRBJ1-2|TRBV6-1|NA
TGTGCCAGCAGTGAACGCGGGGACTATGGCTACACCTTC
CASSERGDYGYTF
>NA|TRBJ2-6|TRBV28|NA
TGTGCCAGCAGTTTAGGTACGGCGGCTTCGGCTGGGGCCAACGTCCTGACTTTC
CASSLGTAASAGANVLTF
>TRBD2|TRBJ2-3|TRBV7-2|NA
TGTGCCAGCAGCACCCGACTAGCGGGGGGAGATACGCAGTATTTT
CASSTRLAGGDTQYF
>TRBD1|TRBJ1-1|TRBV13|NA
TGTGCCAGCAGCTTAGCTGCATCGGGACAGGGGTCCACTGAAGCTTTCTTT
CASSLAASGQGSTEAFF
>NA|TRBJ2-7|TRBV11-2|few
TGTGCCAGCAGCTCGCAGGGCAACTCCTACGAGCAGTACTTC
CASSSQGNSYEQYF
>NA|TRBJ1-4|TRBV6-5|NA
TGTGCCAGCAGGGCACAGGGAGCTAATGAAAAACTGTTTTTT
CASRAQGANEKLFF
>NA|TRBJ1-5|TRBV28|few
TGTGCCAGCAGTCTCCAGGGCTATAGCAATCAGCCCCAGCATTTT
CASSLQGYSNQPQHF
>NA|TRBJ2-2|TRBV5-4|NA
TGTGCCAGCAGCTTAGGCAACAGGGTTGGCACCGGGGAGCTGTTTTTT
CASSLGNRVGTGELFF
>NA|TRBJ2-7|TRBV12-3/TRBV12-4|NA
TGTGCCAGCAGCCTAAGTGGCGGCGAGCAGTACTTC
CASSLSGGEQYF
>NA|TRBJ2-7|TRBV7-9|once
TGTGCCAGCAGCTTAGGGCAGGGCCTCTACGAGCAGTACTTC
CASSLGQGLYEQYF
>NA|TRBJ1-6|TRBV5-1|NA
TGCGCCAGCAGCTTGGTTGGCGGCAGGGGTAATTCACCCCTCCACTTT
CASSLVGGRGNSPLHF
>NA|TRBJ2-7|TRBV5-6|NA
TGTGCCAGCAGCTTGGTGGGCCGACCCTACGAGCAGTACTTC
CASSLVGRPYEQYF
>NA|TRBJ2-2|TRBV6-5|few
TGTGCCAGCAGTTGGGCAGGGGGGACCGGGGAGCTGTTTTTT
CASSWAGGTGELFF
>NA|TRBJ2-2|TRBV30|NA
TGTGCCTGGAGTGTACGTGGGAGCGCGAACACCGGGGAGCTGTTTTTT
CAWSVRGSANTGELFF
>NA|TRBJ2-7|TRBV5-3|NA
TGTGCCAGAAGCTGGGGAAGCGGAGGATGGACCTACGAGCAGTACTTC
CARSWGSGGWTYEQYF
>TRBD1|TRBJ1-2|TRBV9|NA
TGTGCCAGCAGCGTAGAGTCGACAGGGTTTGGAACCCACTATGGCTACACCTTC
CASSVESTGFGTHYGYTF
>NA|TRBJ2-2|TRBV4-3|once
TGCGCCAGCAGCCAAGATGCGGCAACTCTCCCCGGGGAGCTGTTTTTT
CASSQDAATLPGELFF
>NA|TRBJ1-2|TRBV3-1/TRBV3-2|NA
TGTGCCAGCAGCCGACGGGAGGGTAGTGGCTACACCTTC
CASSRREGSGYTF
>NA|TRBJ2-2|TRBV5-1|NA
TGCGCCAGCAGCCCAAGGCCGCCGACTCTGGCGGGCACCGGGGAGCTGTTTTTT
CASSPRPPTLAGTGELFF
>TRBD2|TRBJ2-7|TRBV5-4|NA
TGTGCCAGCAGCTTACTAGCGGGAGGCTACGAGCAGTACTTC
CASSLLAGGYEQYF
>NA|TRBJ1-1|TRBV30|NA
TGTGCCTGGAGTGTACTTATTACCACTGAAGCTTTCTTT
CAWSVLITTEAFF
>TRBD1|TRBJ1-1|TRBV30|NA
TGTGCCTGGAGTTTTACAGGGGGAAGTGAAGCTTTCTTT
CAWSFTGGSEAFF
>NA|TRBJ1-5|TRBV28|NA
TGTGCCAGCAGCCTGGGGGCGGGCAATCAGCCCCAGCATTTT
CASSLGAGNQPQHF
>TRBD1|TRBJ2-1|TRBV5-1|NA
TGCGCCAGCAGTTTAAAGACAGGGGAGAGGGGTGAGCAGTTCTTC
CASSLKTGERGEQFF
>NA|TRBJ1-6|TRBV25-1|once
TGTGCCAGCAGTGGCCCAGGGAACTCACCCCTCCACTTT
CASSGPGNSPLHF
>NA|TRBJ1-2|TRBV4-2|NA
TGTGCCAGCAGCCAAGAGGCGGCCCCTGGGGAAGCGGTCTATGGCTACACCTTC
CASSQEAAPGEAVYGYTF
>NA|TRBJ1-3|TRBV10-3|NA
TGTGCCATCAGACCCGACAGCTCTGGAAACACCATATATTTT
CAIRPDSSGNTIYF
>NA|TRBJ1-4|TRBV9|NA
TGTGCCAGCAGCGTAGAGGTCCGAGGAGGTGAAAAACTGTTTTTT
CASSVEVRGGEKLFF
>NA|TRBJ2-1|TRBV28|few
TGTGCCAGCAGTCACCCCTTGCGGGCAAACAATGAGCAGTTCTTC
CASSHPLRANNEQFF
>TRBD1|TRBJ2-2|TRBV7-9|once
TGTGCCAGCAGCTTGGCTACAGGGGTCTACCTCAACACCGGGGAGCTGTTTTTT
CASSLATGVYLNTGELFF
>NA|TRBJ1-1|TRBV30|NA
TGTGCCTGGAGTGTAATGACTAGGAACACTGAAGCTTTCTTT
CAWSVMTRNTEAFF
>NA|TRBJ2-1|TRBV20-1|NA
TGCAGTGCTAGTAACCCAACCATCAGTAATGAGCAGTTCTTC
CSASNPTISNEQFF
>TRBD2|TRBJ2-3|TRBV18|NA
TGTGCCAGCTCGCTGGGACTAGTAGGCACAGATACGCAGTATTTT
CASSLGLVGTDTQYF
>NA|TRBJ1-3|TRBV19|NA
TGTGCCAGTAGAGACCGGGGGGGAAACACCATATATTTT
CASRDRGGNTIYF
>TRBD1|TRBJ1-6|TRBV30|few
TGTGCCTGTCTCCGGGACAGAAATTCACCCCTCCACTTT
CACLRDRNSPLHF